These 21 T cell receptor beta chains came from one sample sequenced in a study of cytomegalovirus exposure and HLA in healthy donors. 13 Jbeta primers and 60 Vbeta primers were used for the PCR. Libraries were prepared by immunoSEQ multiplex PCR; TCRdb keeps only in-frame clonotypes and omits some of them. This sample carries about 200,000 clones, around 75% of them seen once, and the ten largest clones take over 1.5%. The source material was PBMCs. These TCRs come from a woman in her 30s in good health and CMV-seronegative.

This clone was seen a handful of times. J is TRBJ1-1 and V is TRBV19; D not certain. Trimming cost V 6 bases and J 1 base, with 9 bases left between them. In germline, CDR1 is LNHDA, CDR2 SQIVND (reference sequence). The CDR3 consists of 13 residues. As DNA, the CDR3 is TGTGCCAGTAGACCTAGTCAGAACACTGAAGCTTTCTTT. Encoded protein: CASRPSQNTEAFF.

CDR3 bases: TGTGCCAGCAGCATCCAGGCTCGGGGGACAGATACGCAGTATTTT. Protein: CASSIQARGTDTQYF. This rearrangement joins TRBV11-1 to TRBJ2-3; D is possibly TRBD2 (6 bases). The germline CDR1 and CDR2 sequences are SGHAT and FQDESV (reference sequence). Trimming removed 5 bases at V and 3 bases at J, with 15 bases between. The CDR3 covers 15 residues.

The CDR3 region is CASSYNQGGNYGYTF. CDR3 coding DNA: TGTGCCAGCAGTTACAACCAGGGAGGGAACTATGGCTACACCTTC. The chain employs TRBV6-6 and TRBJ1-2; tentative D call: TRBD1 (5 bases). V was shortened by 2 bases and J by 2 bases, with 12 bases between the two germline ends. Germline assignment: CDR1 MNHNY and CDR2 SVGAGI (reference sequence). The CDR3 consists of 15 residues.

The chain has TRBV5-6 and TRBJ1-2, with 12 bases matching TRBD1. After removal of 4 bases from V and 8 bases from J, the junction contained 3 bases not matched to a gene. Per the germline V gene, CDR1 is SGHDT and CDR2 is YYEEEE. The CDR3 is made up of 13 amino acids. The CDR3 DNA reads TGTGCCAGCAGCCGGGACAGGGGGCGCGGCTACACCTTC. Translating gives CASSRDRGRGYTF. Variable domain in full (rest from reference TRBV5-6 and TRBJ1-2): DAGVTQSPTHLIKTRGQQVTLRCSPKSGHDTVSWYQQALGQGPQFIFQYYEEEERQRGNFPDRFSGHQFPNYSSELNVNALLLGDSALYLCASSRDRGRGYTFGSGTRLTVV.

The gene calls are TRBV2 and TRBJ2-4; 7 bases are a match to TRBD2. V shed 5 bases, J shed 4 bases, and the junction held 14 bases outside the gene matches. CDR1 is SNHLY and CDR2 is FYNNEI in the germline V gene. The CDR3 extends over 17 amino acids. CDR3 sequence (DNA): TGTGCCAGCAGTCCCTTGGGGGGGATGAGATTAAAAAACATTCAGTACTTC. Translated: CASSPLGGMRLKNIQYF.

The chain recombines TRBV6-1 with TRBJ2-7; unclear D gene. The V gene lost 10 bases and the J gene lost 3 bases, with 16 bases spanning the gap. CDR3 size: 13 residues. Germline CDR1 reads MNHNS; CDR2 reads SASEGT. CDR3 bases: TGTGCCACCGAAGAAGGAGCGTACTACGAGCAGTACTTC. Translated, it gives CATEEGAYYEQYF.

The J gene is TRBJ1-1, the V gene TRBV7-2; a possible D gene is TRBD1 (6 bases). Trimming cost V 4 bases and J 2 bases, with 17 bases left between them. CDR3 size: 16 residues. Germline V gene sequence: CDR1 SGHTA, CDR2 FQGNSA. DNA of the CDR3: TGTGCCAGCAGCTCAAGACTGACAGGCGCCAACACTGAAGCTTTCTTT. Translated, it gives CASSSRLTGANTEAFF.

The genes are TRBV19 and TRBJ2-1; D is perhaps TRBD1 (5 bases). The V and J ends lost 1 base and 4 bases respectively, with 8 bases between them. There are 14 residues in the CDR3. Germline CDR1 is LNHDA and CDR2 is SQIVND (reference sequence). CDR3: CASSIGGDYNEQFF. The CDR3 DNA reads TGTGCCAGTAGTATAGGGGGCGATTACAATGAGCAGTTCTTC.

Only one count was recorded for this clone. The CDR3 region has the DNA TGCGCCAGCAGCCGCCTCCCGACAGGGCCCACCTCTGGAAACACCATATATTTT. Translated: CASSRLPTGPTSGNTIYF. V gene TRBV5-1 combines with J gene TRBJ1-3; 7 nucleotides align to TRBD1. The CDR3 runs 18 residues. V shed 4 bases and J 0 bases; nucleotides not matched to a gene: 13. CDR1 and CDR2 (germline): SGHRS, YFSETQ.

The V call is TRBV19, the J call TRBJ2-7, with 10 bases lining up with TRBD1. The length of the CDR3 is 14 residues. CDR1 and CDR2 from the germline V gene are LNHDA and SQIVND (reference sequence). Trimming cost V 10 bases and J 3 bases; bases outside gene matches: 9. CDR3 protein: CATGPGQGIYEQYF. The CDR3 coding sequence is TGTGCCACCGGACCGGGACAGGGGATCTACGAGCAGTACTTC.

As DNA, the CDR3 is TGTGCCAGCATAAGCCAGGGGGCCACCGGGGAGCTGTTTTTT. It translates to CASISQGATGELFF. This rearrangement joins TRBV2 to TRBJ2-2; TRBD1 matches 8 bases. Per the germline V gene, CDR1 is SNHLY and CDR2 is FYNNEI. The CDR3 is 14 residues long. J was trimmed by 4 bases and V by 7 bases; bases with no gene match: 5.

This clone was counted once. This chain joins TRBV5-1 and TRBJ2-5; TRBD2 matches at 7 bases. This CDR3 is built from 15 residues. Unmatched junction bases numbered 4, after V lost 0 bases and J lost 2 bases. CDR1 and CDR2 from the germline V gene are SGHRS and YFSETQ. The CDR3 is CASSLGDYLQETQYF. The CDR3 nucleotides read TGCGCCAGCAGCTTGGGGGACTACCTACAAGAGACCCAGTACTTC.

The rearrangement joins TRBV11-2 to TRBJ2-7, with D hard to call. Per the germline V gene, CDR1 is SGHAT and CDR2 is FQNNGV. Trimming left V 3 bases short and J 3 bases short, with 15 bases between. The length of the CDR3 is 15 residues. The CDR3 loop reads CASSFDTTEYYEQYF. In DNA form, the CDR3 reads TGTGCCAGCAGCTTTGATACGACTGAATACTACGAGCAGTACTTC.

This sequence joins TRBV2 and TRBJ1-1; perhaps TRBD1 as D (5 bases). This CDR3 contains 14 residues. The germline V gene encodes CDR1 SNHLY and CDR2 FYNNEI. The V and J ends lost 6 bases and 0 bases respectively, with 11 bases between them. The CDR3 nucleotides are TGTGCCAGCAGGGGACTATTCATGAACACTGAAGCTTTCTTT. As protein: CASRGLFMNTEAFF.

About this clone itself: A junction boundary mismatches the germline segment, possibly from a read error. V gene TRBV7-9 combines with J gene TRBJ2-7, with 8 bases identical to TRBD2. CDR3 length: 16 residues. Germline assignment: CDR1 SEHNR and CDR2 FQNEAQ (reference sequence). CDR3 in DNA: TGTTCCAGCAGCTTATACAGCGGGAGAGAACGGAACGAGCAGTACTTC. Its translation: CSSSLYSGRERNEQYF.

In its sample, this clone was seen a few times. The CDR3 region is CASSQFGQPNYGYTF. CDR3 nucleotide sequence: TGCGCCAGCAGCCAGTTTGGACAGCCTAACTATGGCTACACCTTC. The chain links TRBV5-1 to TRBJ1-2; maybe TRBD1 (6 bases). Germline V CDR1 and CDR2: SGHRS, YFSETQ. The CDR3 is 15 residues long. The germline V and J ends were trimmed by 4 bases and 0 bases, with 13 bases remaining between them.

The chain recombines TRBV27 with TRBJ2-3; no clear D. V lost 6 bases to trimming and J lost 6 bases, with 19 bases between them. The germline V gene has CDR1 MNHEY and CDR2 SMNVEV (reference sequence). The CDR3 has 15 residues. Written as DNA, the CDR3 is TGTGCCAGCAGCCCTCCCCGGGTCCCTGTGGATACGCAGTATTTT. Protein sequence: CASSPPRVPVDTQYF.

The chain couples TRBV19 to TRBJ1-2, with D hard to call. The CDR3 consists of 14 residues. In germline, CDR1 is LNHDA, CDR2 SQIVND (reference sequence). Trimming removed 6 bases from V and 8 bases from J, with 19 bases in between. CDR3 region: CASRTQRAAEGYTF. CDR3 DNA: TGTGCCAGTAGGACTCAGAGGGCGGCGGAAGGCTACACCTTC.

In its sample, this clone was seen a few times. This chain connects TRBV5-1 to TRBJ2-7, with 11 positions matching TRBD2. This CDR3 has 16 amino acids. The J segment lost 5 bases and the V segment lost 0 bases, leaving 7 bases of the junction unmatched. Germline CDR1 SGHRS, CDR2 YFSETQ. CDR3 in DNA: TGCGCCAGCAGCTTGGAACCCGGGACTAGCGGTGACGAGCAGTACTTC. This encodes CASSLEPGTSGDEQYF.

Concerning this clone: One end of the junction varies from germline; a read error may be responsible. The chain is built from TRBV7-9 and TRBJ1-3; 9 nucleotides align to TRBD1. Germline V gene sequence: CDR1 SEHNR, CDR2 FQNEAQ (reference sequence). The CDR3 contains 16 residues. CDR3 bases: TGTTCCAGCAGCAACCCGGGACAGGGCCCTGGAAACACCATATATTTT. It yields the protein CSSSNPGQGPGNTIYF.

In the case of this clone: This sample includes further DNA sequences coding for the same CDR3. The genes are TRBV7-9 and TRBJ2-1; 7 bases agree with TRBD2. Germline V lookup: CDR1 SEHNR, CDR2 FQNEAQ (reference sequence). V was clipped by 2 bases and J by 9 bases; unmatched bases: 1. The CDR3 is 12 amino acids. For the CDR3, the DNA is TGTGCCAGCAGCTTATTAGCGGGTGAGCAGTTCTTC. This gives the protein CASSLLAGEQFF.